This T cell receptor beta chain emerged from a study of blood T cell repertoires in COVID-19 (dated by TCRdb to about 2020). Background for the entire study: Collaborator samples came from the United States, Italy and Spain and covered acute and convalescent phases of COVID-19. The prospective study material was composed of cDNA or gDNA derived from T cells, B-cell-depleted T cells, or PBMCs. Deeply sampled blood TCRbeta repertoires from subjects exposed to, actively infected with, or recovered from COVID-19 were included in the dataset. The repertoires were released in a freely available public database intended as a resource for research on the immune response to SARS-CoV-2. The samples were drawn from the first 160 participants of the ongoing ImmuneRACE study and from 1,200 or so subjects provided by 6 global collaborators. Sample metadata almost always included a de-identified subject ID, COVID-19 status, age in years and sex. Where HLA class I and class II types were available, the types were taken from metadata supplied by the sample provider, not from assay-based typing. What the work shows at the level of the full study, not this receptor alone: The quantity of clinical and demographic metadata differed by source and by participant and was supplied without curation.

Participants in the prospective study were enrolled through a virtual design, were aged roughly 18 to 90 years, and lived in 24 United States geographic areas. To assign participants to cohorts, the prospective study relied on clinical history that participants themselves reported in a screening survey and a study questionnaire. A participant counted as exposed if, within 2 weeks of entering the study, that participant had been in contact with someone who had a PCR-confirmed or clinician-diagnosed COVID-19 case. In the prospective study, mobile phlebotomists collected whole blood, serum and a nasopharyngeal or oropharyngeal swab from each participant. Additional blood draws and questionnaires over a 2-month period could optionally be provided by prospective study participants. Blood samples from the prospective study were shipped frozen or at room temperature prior to DNA extraction. The junction shows trimming of 5 bases on V and 0 bases on J, plus 8 bases between the germline ends. Its CDR3 holds 14 amino acids, cysteine through phenylalanine. Solely the CDR3 DNA is kept, with 42 bases framed from the first base. Reading the germline V gene (reference sequence) gives CDR1 LNHDA and CDR2 SQIVND.

TCRbeta CDR3 regions were amplified from genomic DNA by means of the immunoSEQ Assay, a bias-controlled multiplex PCR. As for the original processing: Within the assay, amplification of reference gene primers was used to estimate how many nucleated cells each sample contained. To quantify the absolute abundance of each unique TCRbeta CDR3 rearrangement, sequence reads were collapsed and filtered. For each sample, productive Simpson clonality was calculated as the square root of Simpson's diversity index across productive rearrangements. As stored in TCRdb, this immuneACCESS dataset retains in-frame rearrangements with V and J assigned. A fraction of the clones does not appear; measured against another copy, unresolved V genes explain less than half of the discrepancy, and the remainder lacks a known reason. V, J and clone size are taken as reported in that table, and D and trimming were inferred from the DNA itself. The sample has approximately 190,000 clones on record, roughly 84% of them singletons. Clones ranked in the top ten supply under 4% of the sample.

Note on this clone: Its antigen specificity is not known. Per-base qualities were not stored, and no clone one base away is much larger.

The chain was built from TRBV19 and TRBJ1-3; TRBD1 is possibly the D segment (5 matching bases). The clonotype originates from a woman in her 30s who had been exposed to COVID-19. Source material: PBMCs or T cells enriched from blood (not recorded which). The sequenced DNA is TGTGCCAGTAGTCCACAGGTCTCTGGAAACACCATATATTTT. Translated, this is CASSPQVSGNTIYF.